The T cell receptor beta chain under discussion was sequenced for a study of shared T cell receptors in the human thymus. V lost 6 bases and J lost 2, with 26 bases in between. CDR3 length: 18 amino acids. Germline V gene sequence: CDR1 LNHDA, CDR2 SQIVND (reference sequence). Sequencing was performed with immunoSEQ multiplex PCR; in TCRdb, only in-frame clones are kept and a portion is missing. Of 700,000 or so clones listed, 80% to 90% are singletons. These data are also associated with another study on human thymus T cells. That paper notes: Samples came from healthy Finnish infants during open corrective cardiac surgery. Thymus tissue for the work was resected from patients undergoing corrective heart surgery. Related research reported highly overlapping thymic repertoires among unrelated individuals.

The specimen was thymocytes. The J gene is TRBJ2-7, the V gene TRBV19; weak D call: TRBD1 (6 bases). This TCR derives from a girl less than two years old with a congenital heart defect. For the CDR3, the DNA is TGTGCCAGTAGCCCGGGGTCCCTCAGGGGCCGTGGTCCCTACGAGCAGTACTTC. Protein: CASSPGSLRGRGPYEQYF.